Listed below are T cell receptor beta chains from one sample, sequenced in a study of blood T cell repertoires in COVID-19. Profiled with immunoSEQ multiplex PCR; TCRdb holds only in-frame clones, not every one. The table lists roughly 240,000 clones, 84% of them singletons, with approximately 2.4% in the top ten. The sequencing input was peripheral blood. These TCRs come from a man aged 40-49 years who had recovered from COVID-19. CDR3s include the opening cysteine and the closing phenylalanine or tryptophan. Each record gives: CDR3 protein, CDR3 DNA, V gene, clone size, D gene, J gene. A D gene is named only where the DNA matches it firmly. Expanded clones are given a class, and other clones once, few, many or no size at all.

CDR3: CASSFYERGATYEQYF; DNA: TGTGCCAGCAGCTTTTACGAGCGGGGGGCCACCTACGAGCAGTACTTC; V: TRBV7-8; size: NA; D: TRBD2; J: TRBJ2-7
CDR3: CASSQVASAYGYTF; DNA: TGCGCCAGCAGCCAAGTGGCCAGCGCCTATGGCTACACCTTC; V: TRBV4-3; size: NA; D: NA; J: TRBJ1-2
CDR3: CATSDVRDRENSNQPQHF; DNA: TGTGCCACCAGTGATGTCCGGGACAGGGAGAATAGCAATCAGCCCCAGCATTTT; V: TRBV24-1; size: NA; D: TRBD1; J: TRBJ1-5
CDR3: CSVGSPSGSTIYF; DNA: TGCAGCGTTGGGAGCCCATCTGGAAGCACCATATATTTT; V: TRBV29-1; size: NA; D: NA; J: TRBJ1-3
CDR3: CASNRGDQETQYF; DNA: TGTGCCAGCAATCGGGGGGACCAAGAGACCCAGTACTTC; V: TRBV28; size: NA; D: TRBD2; J: TRBJ2-5
CDR3: CSAGQNYGYTF; DNA: TGCAGCGCAGGACAGAACTATGGCTACACCTTC; V: TRBV29-1; size: NA; D: NA; J: TRBJ1-2
CDR3: CASSPGTGARRTEAFF; DNA: TGTGCCAGCTCACCAGGGACAGGGGCGAGGAGGACTGAAGCTTTCTTT; V: TRBV18; size: NA; D: TRBD1; J: TRBJ1-1
CDR3: CAWKREPDTQYF; DNA: TGTGCCTGGAAGCGGGAGCCAGATACGCAGTATTTT; V: TRBV30; size: NA; D: TRBD2; J: TRBJ2-3
CDR3: CASSPTAPGQPQHF; DNA: TGTGCCAGCAGCCCCACAGCCCCGGGACAGCCCCAGCATTTT; V: TRBV6-5; size: NA; D: NA; J: TRBJ1-5
CDR3: CASSFQGGEAGELFF; DNA: TGCGCCAGCAGCTTCCAGGGGGGAGAGGCCGGGGAGCTGTTTTTT; V: TRBV5-1; size: NA; D: NA; J: TRBJ2-2
CDR3: CASSFQGEQFF; DNA: TGTGCCAGCAGTTTTCAGGGCGAGCAGTTCTTC; V: TRBV12-3/TRBV12-4; size: NA; D: NA; J: TRBJ2-1
CDR3: CASQGTNTEAFF; DNA: TGTGCCAGTCAGGGGACGAACACTGAAGCTTTCTTT; V: TRBV5-4; size: NA; D: NA; J: TRBJ1-1
CDR3: CASRLGAGALDIQYF; DNA: TGTGCAAGTCGCTTAGGAGCGGGGGCGTTGGACATTCAGTACTTC; V: TRBV12-2; size: NA; D: NA; J: TRBJ2-4
CDR3: CASSSGEGFGYGYTF; DNA: TGTGCCAGCAGTTCGGGAGAGGGGTTTGGCTATGGCTACACCTTC; V: TRBV6-5; size: NA; D: NA; J: TRBJ1-2
CDR3: CASSKALGRSGGDNTGELFF; DNA: TGTGCCAGCAGCAAAGCCTTAGGGCGGAGCGGGGGAGATAACACCGGGGAGCTGTTTTTT; V: TRBV21-1; size: NA; D: NA; J: TRBJ2-2
CDR3: CASSEWGLYSPLHF; DNA: TGTGCCAGCAGTGAGTGGGGCCTTTATTCACCCCTCCACTTT; V: TRBV2; size: once; D: NA; J: TRBJ1-6